The entry that follows covers one T cell receptor beta chain sequence. The antigen is unknown. This sample was included in a study of CD8 T cells in Susac syndrome. The CDR3 sequence is 14 residues long. The V end lost 3 bases, the J end lost 4 bases, and 13 bases lay between the germline ends. Per the germline V gene, CDR1 is ENHRY and CDR2 is SYGVKD. Reverse transcription of about 0.5 to 1 ug RNA used random hexamers. MiXCR was run by TCRdb on the immunoSEQ multiplex PCR reads, yielding one entry per CDR3 protein. Counted here are almost 450,000 distinct CDR3 sequences, approximately 85% occurring once; the ten biggest clones make up approximately 0.12%. Study-wide points: An acknowledgment was made by the study that its TCR sequencing and HLA analysis involved relatively few individuals.

Source material: CD8+ T cells from PBMCs. The chain carries TRBV10-3 and TRBJ2-7; unclear D gene. This clonotype was obtained from a human donor with multiple sclerosis. CDR3 region: CAISEGSVGYEQYF. For the CDR3, the DNA is TGTGCCATCAGTGAAGGGTCGGTGGGGTACGAGCAGTACTTC.